A single sample gave rise to the 29 T cell receptor beta chains below, sequenced in a study of early T cells in non-severe SARS-CoV-2 infection. TCRdb used MiXCR to reprocess the 5' RACE reads, holding one entry per CDR3 protein. The profile covers 100,000 to 150,000 distinct CDR3 sequences, with 15% appearing a single time and 21% taken by the ten largest. Sequencing was carried out using whole blood. All receptors derive from an adult who was a healthcare worker with PCR-confirmed SARS-CoV-2 infection or an uninfected control (not recorded which).

This clonotype has a handful of counts. The V call is TRBV18, the J call TRBJ1-1, with D tentatively TRBD1 (5 bases). The CDR3 length is 15 residues. The germline V and J ends were trimmed by 5 bases and 4 bases, with 17 bases remaining between them. Per germline, CDR1 KGHSH and CDR2 LQKENI. CDR3 sequence reads: CASSLGYRGVTEAFF. The CDR3 DNA is TGTGCCAGCTCATTGGGATATCGAGGGGTCACTGAAGCTTTCTTT.

The rearrangement uses TRBV3-1 and TRBJ2-1; maybe TRBD1 (5 bases). Looked up from germline, CDR1 is LGHDT and CDR2 is YNNKEL (reference sequence). The V and J ends lost 6 bases and 0 bases respectively, with 9 bases between them. The CDR3 contains 14 residues. The CDR3 loop reads CASSRQRSYNEQFF. DNA of the CDR3: TGTGCCAGCAGTCGACAGCGCTCCTACAATGAGCAGTTCTTC.

The V and J genes are TRBV2 and TRBJ2-5; D not resolved. The CDR3 has 15 residues. Germline V gives CDR1 SNHLY, CDR2 FYNNEI. V was shortened by 3 bases and J by 3 bases, with 14 bases between the two germline ends. The chain's CDR3 is CASSDLGIREETQYF. In DNA, the CDR3 is TGTGCCAGCAGTGATTTGGGAATCAGAGAAGAGACCCAGTACTTC. Variable domain in full (rest from reference TRBV2 and TRBJ2-5): EPEVTQTPSHQVTQMGQEVILRCVPISNHLYFYWYRQILGQKVEFLVSFYNNEISEKSEIFDDQFSVERPDGSNFTLKIRSTKLEDSAMYFCASSDLGIREETQYFGPGTRLLVL.

V is TRBV13 and J is TRBJ1-3, with D possibly matching TRBD1 (6 bases). V was trimmed by 7 bases and J by 2 bases, leaving 9 bases between them. The CDR3 covers 13 residues. Per the germline V gene, CDR1 is PRHDT and CDR2 is FYEKMQ (reference sequence). This chain's CDR3 is CASKRGPGNTIYF. Here the CDR3 DNA reads TGTGCCAGCAAGCGGGGGCCTGGAAACACCATATATTTT.

This clonotype was counted ten times or more. The V call is TRBV7-9, the J call TRBJ1-1; possibly TRBD1 for D (6 bases). Germline-derived CDR1 and CDR2 are SEHNR and FQNEAQ (reference sequence). With 5 bases removed from V and 11 bases from J, the gap between germline ends came to 21 bases. The CDR3 consists of 14 residues. The DNA for the CDR3 is TGTGCCAGCAGCAGACGCCCCGGGGGCGAGTCGGCTTTCTTT. It codes for CASSRRPGGESAFF.

This clonotype was seen more than once but under ten times. CDR3 sequence reads: CASGLHRNEKLFF. Written as DNA, the CDR3 is TGTGCCAGTGGACTGCACCGTAATGAAAAACTGTTTTTT. The gene calls are TRBV6-2 or TRBV6-3 and TRBJ1-4; D uncertain. From germline, CDR1 is MNHEY and CDR2 SVGEGT. The V and J ends lost 9 bases and 4 bases respectively, with 12 bases between them. CDR3 length equals 13 residues.

The chain couples TRBV19 to TRBJ1-4; D not resolved. The germline V gene has CDR1 LNHDA and CDR2 SQIVND (reference sequence). V lost 3 bases and J 6 bases, leaving 17 bases between the germline ends. The CDR3 has 16 residues. The CDR3 protein is CASSIPGGGLYEKLFF. Here the CDR3 DNA reads TGTGCCAGTAGTATTCCCGGAGGAGGGCTGTATGAAAAACTGTTTTTT. Variable domain in full (rest from reference TRBV19 and TRBJ1-4): DGGITQSPKYLFRKEGQNVTLSCEQNLNHDAMYWYRQDPGQGLRLIYYSQIVNDFQKGDIAEGYSVSREKKESFPLTVTSAQKNPTAFYLCASSIPGGGLYEKLFFGSGTQLSVL.

This clonotype was seen at least ten times. The CDR3 loop is CASSPTGIANEKLFF. The DNA of the CDR3 is TGTGCCAGCAGTCCCACAGGGATCGCTAATGAAAAACTGTTTTTT. The genes are TRBV28 and TRBJ1-4; a weak D match, TRBD1 (6 bases). V was cut by 5 bases and J by 3 bases, with 13 bases left in between. The CDR3 runs to 15 residues. Germline values: CDR1 MDHEN, CDR2 SYDVKM. The entire variable domain, with the rest obtained from reference TRBV28 and TRBJ1-4, is as follows: DVKVTQSSRYLVKRTGEKVFLECVQDMDHENMFWYRQDPGLGLRLIYFSYDVKMKEKGDIPEGYSVSREKKERFSLILESASTNQTSMYLCASSPTGIANEKLFFGSGTQLSVL.

This chain joins TRBV7-3 and TRBJ2-1, with 10 positions matching TRBD1. Germline V gives CDR1 SGHTA, CDR2 FQGTGA. This CDR3 is built from 15 residues. Trimming cost V 1 base and J 8 bases; bases outside gene matches: 5. The CDR3 spells CASSLKGQGKDEQFF. CDR3 bases: TGTGCCAGCAGCTTAAAGGGACAGGGGAAAGATGAGCAGTTCTTC.

This chain connects TRBV6-5 to TRBJ2-3; D not resolved. Trimming left V 5 bases short and J 3 bases short, with 9 bases between. Germline lookup yields CDR1 MNHEY and CDR2 SVGAGI. CDR3 size: 13 residues. The CDR3 is CASSQPPTDTQYF. The DNA of the CDR3 is TGTGCCAGCAGTCAACCTCCTACAGATACGCAGTATTTT.

The chain has TRBV12-3 or TRBV12-4 and TRBJ1-2, with D possibly matching TRBD1 (5 bases). The CDR3 spans 14 residues. Trimming left V 4 bases short and J 6 bases short, with 15 bases between. CDR3 bases: TGTGCCAGCAGTTCCGCTTACAGGCGGCATGGCTACACCTTC. Its translation: CASSSAYRRHGYTF.

The sample holds a few counts of this clonotype. CDR3 loop: CSARDSFGLGIEEKLFF. The CDR3 DNA reads TGCAGTGCTAGAGATTCCTTTGGTCTGGGGATCGAGGAAAAACTGTTTTTT. The chain links TRBV20-1 to TRBJ1-4; D remains unclear. Germline-derived CDR1 and CDR2 are DFQATT and SNEGSKA (reference sequence). Trimming removed 0 bases from V and 8 bases from J, with 22 bases in between. The CDR3 spans 17 residues.

In the case of this clonotype: With a much larger clone just one base away, this may be a read error. Here the CDR3 omits its conserved ending phenylalanine or tryptophan, so a read error is the likely source. Here the CDR3 reads CASTPGGETQYL. In nucleotides, the CDR3 is TGTGCCAGCACCCCAGGGGGAGAGACCCAGTACCTC. The chain employs TRBV6-2 or TRBV6-3 and TRBJ2-5; 7 bases fit TRBD1. Germline trimming cut 7 bases from V and 4 bases from J; bases unmatched to any gene: 3. Germline V CDR1 and CDR2: MNHEY, SVGEGT. There are 12 residues in the CDR3.

There are a few counts of this clonotype. This chain connects TRBV10-3 to TRBJ1-2; 10 positions agree with TRBD1. CDR1 is ENHRY, CDR2 SYGVKD, per germline. This CDR3 is built from 14 residues. The V gene end was trimmed by 10 bases and the J gene end by 4 bases; junction bases not matched to a gene: 9. The CDR3 DNA sequence: TGTGCCACCCTACGGGGGACAGGGGCCTATGGCTACACCTTC. Translating it yields CATLRGTGAYGYTF.

This chain links TRBV5-6 with TRBJ2-1; D gene unclear. This CDR3 has 13 residues. Germline V CDR1 and CDR2: SGHDT, YYEEEE. Trimming took 2 bases from V and 9 from J, leaving 12 bases between them. CDR3 nucleotides: TGTGCCAGCAGCTTTGACCCTACCAGTGAGCAGTTCTTC. Translating gives CASSFDPTSEQFF.

This sequence joins TRBV5-1 and TRBJ2-3, with D perhaps matching TRBD2 (5 bases). Per the germline V gene, CDR1 is SGHRS and CDR2 is YFSETQ. V lost 4 bases, J lost 0 bases, and 15 bases lay in between. CDR3 length: 16 residues. CDR3 residues: CASSPGPRDSTDTQYF. DNA of the CDR3: TGCGCCAGCAGCCCAGGCCCGAGGGATAGCACAGATACGCAGTATTTT.

On this clonotype itself: This could be a read error, since a much larger clone is one nucleotide away. CDR3 amino acids: CASSKGGYEQYF. CDR3 sequence (DNA): TGTGCCAGCAGCAAAGGGGGCTACGAGCAGTACTTC. The genes are TRBV27 and TRBJ2-7; TRBD1 might be the D (6 bases). This CDR3 spans 12 amino acids. Per germline, CDR1 MNHEY and CDR2 SMNVEV (reference sequence). V shed 6 bases and J shed 3 bases, with 9 bases lying between them.

This clonotype showed up just a few times. The chain carries TRBV3-1 and TRBJ2-1; 7 bases fit TRBD1. The CDR3 runs 15 residues. After removal of 1 base from V and 5 bases from J, the junction contained 5 bases not matched to a gene. The germline V gene has CDR1 LGHDT and CDR2 YNNKEL (reference sequence). The DNA for the CDR3 is TGTGCCAGCAGCCAAGCTTTACAGGGGAACAATGAGCAGTTCTTC. This encodes CASSQALQGNNEQFF.

This clonotype has more than one count but fewer than ten. The chain uses TRBV29-1 and TRBJ1-2; no reliable D call. V gave up 6 bases and J gave up 10 bases, with 15 bases separating them. Looked up from germline, CDR1 is SQVTM and CDR2 is ANQGSEA. The length of the CDR3 is 11 residues. CDR3 protein: CSVVSAGYYTF. CDR3 in DNA: TGCAGCGTCGTCTCCGCGGGGTACTACACCTTC.

This clonotype has more than one count but fewer than ten. The V and J genes are TRBV11-3 and TRBJ1-3, with D possibly being TRBD1 (5 bases). CDR1 is SGHNT and CDR2 is YENEEA in the germline V gene. The CDR3 has 19 residues. The V gene lost 5 bases and the J gene lost 3 bases, with 26 bases spanning the gap. Written as DNA, the CDR3 is TGTGCCAGCAGCCCCGAGATCAGAAGGGGCTCGAGGAGTGGAAACACCATATATTTT. It yields the protein CASSPEIRRGSRSGNTIYF.

This clonotype came up a few times. The chain carries TRBV6-1 and TRBJ2-3; TRBD2 matches at 12 bases. The V gene's germline CDR1 is MNHNS and CDR2 SASEGT. The junction had 2 bases not matched to a gene; V was cut back by 4 bases and J by 6 bases. The CDR3 runs to 14 residues. This chain's CDR3 is CASSASGGADTQYF. The CDR3 bases are TGTGCCAGCAGTGCTAGCGGGGGGGCGGATACGCAGTATTTT.

The chain has TRBV29-1 and TRBJ2-5; TRBD1 matches at 8 bases. Germline V gives CDR1 SQVTM, CDR2 ANQGSEA. V lost 0 bases, J lost 1 base, and 7 bases stayed unmatched. There are 16 residues in the CDR3. For the CDR3, the DNA is TGCAGCGTTGAAGAACAGGACAGGGTTGGCCAAGAGACCCAGTACTTC. This encodes CSVEEQDRVGQETQYF.

The rearrangement uses TRBV3-1 and TRBJ2-7; D unclear. Germline CDR1 reads LGHDT; CDR2 reads YNNKEL (reference sequence). V was clipped by 4 bases and J by 8 bases, with 12 bases between them. The CDR3 spans 12 residues. Here the CDR3 reads CASSPSQHQQYF. The CDR3 region has the DNA TGTGCCAGCAGCCCCTCCCAGCACCAGCAGTACTTC.

The chain carries TRBV5-4 and TRBJ2-1; D is ambiguous. The CDR3 has 11 amino acids. In germline, CDR1 is SGHNT, CDR2 YYREEE (reference sequence). Trimming cost V 4 bases and J 5 bases, with 4 bases left between them. The CDR3 loop reads CASSTNNEQFF. The CDR3 nucleotides are TGTGCCAGCAGCACTAACAATGAGCAGTTCTTC.

This clonotype appeared many times. V usage is TRBV10-3 and J usage is TRBJ2-7; D is tentatively TRBD1 or TRBD2 (6 bases each). V was cut by 11 bases and J by 6 bases, with 17 bases left in between. The CDR3 spans 12 residues. Germline values: CDR1 ENHRY, CDR2 SYGVKD. The CDR3 loop reads CASGAQGAEQYF. As DNA, the CDR3 is TGTGCCTCGGGGGCCCAGGGCGCCGAGCAGTACTTC.

The chain employs TRBV7-9 and TRBJ1-2; D is unclear. CDR3 length: 11 residues. V was pared by 3 bases and J by 8 bases, with 7 bases between. Germline CDR1 reads SEHNR; CDR2 reads FQNEAQ (reference sequence). The CDR3 region is CASSLREGYTF. The CDR3 bases are TGTGCCAGCAGCTTGCGAGAAGGCTACACCTTC.

V and J are TRBV20-1 and TRBJ1-2; D possibly corresponds to TRBD1 (5 bases). CDR3 length equals 15 residues. From germline, CDR1 is DFQATT and CDR2 SNEGSKA (reference sequence). V was cut by 3 bases and J by 6 bases, with 20 bases left in between. The CDR3 DNA reads TGCAGTGCTAGCAGGGCTTATGAGGGGAGGAATGGCTACACCTTC. This codes for CSASRAYEGRNGYTF.

This clonotype showed up many times. This sequence joins TRBV20-1 and TRBJ2-3; either TRBD1 or TRBD2 may fit D (5 bases each). The CDR3 covers 15 residues. Trimming stripped 3 bases from V and 0 bases from J, with 13 bases between. Per the germline V gene, CDR1 is DFQATT and CDR2 is SNEGSKA (reference sequence). CDR3 DNA: TGCAGTGCTAGCCGAGGGGCAGCTAGCACAGATACGCAGTATTTT. Translated, it gives CSASRGAASTDTQYF.

This clonotype was seen more than once but under ten times. The J gene is TRBJ2-1, the V gene TRBV28; D unresolved. Trimming shortened V by 3 bases and J by 9 bases, and 6 bases separated the two germline ends. CDR3 size: 11 residues. CDR1 and CDR2 (germline): MDHEN, SYDVKM. CDR3 bases: TGTGCCAGCAGTTTCCGCAGTGAGCAGTTCTTC. As protein: CASSFRSEQFF.